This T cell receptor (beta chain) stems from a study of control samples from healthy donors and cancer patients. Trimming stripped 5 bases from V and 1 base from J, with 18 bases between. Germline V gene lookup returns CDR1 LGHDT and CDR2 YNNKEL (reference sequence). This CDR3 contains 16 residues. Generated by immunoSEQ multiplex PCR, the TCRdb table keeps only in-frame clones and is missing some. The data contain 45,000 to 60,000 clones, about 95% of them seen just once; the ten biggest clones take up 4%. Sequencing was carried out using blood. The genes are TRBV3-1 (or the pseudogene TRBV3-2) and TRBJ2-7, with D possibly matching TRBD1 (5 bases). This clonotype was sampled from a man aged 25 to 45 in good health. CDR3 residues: CASSAYSQVTSYEQYF. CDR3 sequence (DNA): TGTGCCAGCAGCGCCTACTCACAGGTTACGTCCTACGAGCAGTACTTC.